The 7 T cell receptor beta chains presented below share a single source sample, sequenced in a study of CD8+ T cells in alopecia areata. TCR sequencing used cDNA made by reverse transcription of extracted RNA. Here immunoSEQ multiplex PCR was the method, and the copy in TCRdb shows in-frame clones only, minus some. The repertoire holds some 82,000 clones, with approximately 50% as singletons. The sequenced sample was NKG2D-high CD8+ T cells sorted from blood. These receptors were collected from a human donor with alopecia areata.

V is TRBV29-1 and J is TRBJ1-2; D perhaps matches TRBD1 (5 bases). The CDR3 consists of 12 residues. Trimming cost V 7 bases and J 2 bases, with 11 bases left between them. Per the germline V gene, CDR1 is SQVTM and CDR2 is ANQGSEA. Written as DNA, the CDR3 is TGCAGCGCTACGACAGCGAACTATGGCTACACCTTC. As protein: CSATTANYGYTF.

The chain uses TRBV4-1 and TRBJ1-1; possibly TRBD1 for D (6 bases). Deletions cut 2 bases from V and 1 base from J, with 8 bases between. The V gene's germline CDR1 is MGHRA and CDR2 YSYEKL. The CDR3 extends over 14 amino acids. DNA for the CDR3: TGCGCCAGCAGCCAAAAGGACAGGAACACTGAAGCTTTCTTT. This sequence encodes CASSQKDRNTEAFF.

The table lists this clone with a few counts. The rearrangement uses TRBV29-1 and TRBJ2-7, with D uncertain. V was shortened by 6 bases and J by 2 bases, with 14 bases between the two germline ends. The CDR3 runs to 13 residues. From germline, CDR1 is SQVTM and CDR2 ANQGSEA. CDR3 nucleotides: TGCAGCGTGGATGGTGGGGAAGCCTACGAGCAGTACTTC. Translating gives CSVDGGEAYEQYF.

The V and J genes are TRBV29-1 and TRBJ1-1; 7 bases map to TRBD1. J gave up 8 bases and V 5 bases, and 11 bases lay outside the gene matches. The CDR3 is made up of 13 amino acids. Germline V gene lookup returns CDR1 SQVTM and CDR2 ANQGSEA. The CDR3 region is CSVPSDREPEAFF. DNA for the CDR3: TGCAGCGTTCCTTCCGACAGGGAACCCGAAGCTTTCTTT.

This chain's CDR3 is CATSSGLAGVGEQYF. The CDR3, as DNA: TGTGCCACCAGCAGCGGACTAGCGGGAGTTGGAGAGCAGTACTTC. This chain joins TRBV15 and TRBJ2-7, with TRBD2 matching 13 bases. Germline-derived CDR1 and CDR2 are LNHNV and YYDKDF (reference sequence). J lost 7 bases, V lost 3 bases, and 6 bases had no gene match. The CDR3 runs 15 residues.

This chain links TRBV30 with TRBJ2-5, with D perhaps given as TRBD1 or TRBD2 (6 bases each). CDR1 and CDR2 (germline): GTSNPN, SVGIG (reference sequence). The CDR3 is made up of 12 amino acids. Trimming took 3 bases from V and 9 from J, leaving 14 bases between them. The CDR3 DNA reads TGTGCCTGGAGGGATCTTAGGGGGGCCCAGTACTTC. Amino acids: CAWRDLRGAQYF.

This chain connects TRBV7-9 to TRBJ1-2; 7 bases are a match to TRBD1. V gave up 6 bases and J gave up 5 bases; unmatched junction bases: 3. The CDR3 runs to 12 residues. CDR1 and CDR2 from the germline V gene are SEHNR and FQNEAQ (reference sequence). The CDR3 bases are TGTGCCAGCAGTGGGACAGAGTATGGCTACACCTTC. This gives the protein CASSGTEYGYTF.